These T cell receptor beta chains were read from a single sample in a study of response to subunit inactivated influenza vaccine. TCRdb passed the RT-PCR reads through MiXCR, listing each CDR3 protein once. The repertoire holds about 500,000 distinct CDR3 sequences, with approximately 16% as singletons. Sample: CD4+ T cells sorted from PBMCs, taken less than 25 months after vaccination. These TCRs come from a man aged 50 to 75 who received an inactivated influenza vaccine. The CDR3 runs from the conserved cysteine through the conserved F or W. Fields, in order: D gene, V gene, J gene, clone size, CDR3 protein, CDR3 DNA. D genes are given only for firm matches. Only some rows state a clone size, as once, few, many or a class for expanded clones.

NA	TRBV12-3/TRBV12-4	TRBJ2-1	many	CASSSGLNGEQFF	TGTGCCAGCAGTTCGGGCCTCAATGGTGAGCAGTTCTTC
NA	TRBV7-2	TRBJ2-1	few	CASSPVQGVDEQFF	TGTGCCAGCAGCCCGGTCCAGGGAGTGGATGAGCAGTTCTTC
TRBD2	TRBV11-1	TRBJ2-1	few	CASSRAGTKSYNEQFF	TGTGCCAGCAGCCGTGCCGGGACTAAAAGTTACAATGAGCAGTTCTTC
NA	TRBV7-8	TRBJ2-1	many	CASSRRSGVEGNNEQFF	TGTGCCAGCAGCAGGCGTTCGGGGGTTGAGGGGAACAATGAGCAGTTCTTC
TRBD2	TRBV6-2/TRBV6-3	TRBJ2-1	once	CASSSVSSGGLRSYNEQFF	TGTGCCAGCAGCAGCGTTTCTAGCGGGGGCCTCCGCTCCTACAATGAGCAGTTCTTC
TRBD1	TRBV12-3/TRBV12-4	TRBJ2-5	NA	CASTRGLGETQYF	TGTGCCAGCACTAGGGGGCTTGGTGAGACCCAGTACTTC
NA	TRBV7-2	TRBJ1-1	few	CASSLRGHLGAEAFF	TGTGCCAGCAGCCTCCGAGGGCATCTAGGCGCTGAAGCTTTCTTT
TRBD1	TRBV6-2/TRBV6-3	TRBJ1-5	few	CATGRDSHNQPQHF	TGTGCCACCGGGCGGGACAGCCACAATCAGCCCCAGCATTTT
NA	TRBV3-1	TRBJ2-3	few	CASRLRMGTDTQYF	TGTGCCAGCAGGCTAAGAATGGGCACAGATACGCAGTATTTT
NA	TRBV5-1	TRBJ2-1	NA	CASTPDRVPNEQFF	TGCGCCAGCACCCCAGACAGAGTCCCCAATGAGCAGTTCTTC
NA	TRBV29-1	TRBJ2-1	NA	CSVHDGNHNEQFF	TGCAGCGTTCATGACGGAAATCACAATGAGCAGTTCTTC
NA	TRBV15	TRBJ2-2	few	CATSRATGTNTGELFF	TGTGCCACCAGCAGAGCGACAGGGACTAACACCGGGGAGCTGTTTTTT
NA	TRBV10-3	TRBJ1-1	few	CAISESVRGNTEAFF	TGTGCCATCAGTGAGTCCGTCAGGGGGAACACTGAAGCTTTCTTT
TRBD2	TRBV20-1	TRBJ2-1	few	CSARQLAGDNEQFF	TGCAGTGCTAGGCAGCTAGCGGGAGACAATGAGCAGTTCTTC
TRBD2	TRBV7-8	TRBJ2-5	few	CASSLVGTTTLKTQYF	TGTGCCAGCAGCTTAGTGGGGACTACAACTTTAAAGACCCAGTACTTC
NA	TRBV5-1	TRBJ2-2	once	CASSLERALATGELFF	TGCGCCAGCAGCTTGGAGCGGGCATTGGCCACCGGGGAGCTGTTTTTT
NA	TRBV5-1	TRBJ1-1	NA	CASSGGTAGTEAFF	TGCGCCAGCAGTGGGGGAACGGCGGGTACTGAAGCTTTCTTT
NA	TRBV4-2	TRBJ2-1	NA	CASSREGGQTEQFF	TGTGCCAGCAGTAGAGAGGGGGGGCAGACTGAGCAGTTCTTC
NA	TRBV29-1	TRBJ2-7	few	CSVEVSSNNYEQYF	TGCAGCGTTGAAGTCTCCAGTAATAACTACGAGCAGTACTTC
NA	TRBV20-1	TRBJ2-2	NA	CSASSAKMVNTGELFF	TGCAGTGCTAGTTCGGCCAAAATGGTGAACACCGGGGAGCTGTTTTTT
NA	TRBV29-1	TRBJ2-3	NA	CSVEPTTDTQYF	TGCAGCGTTGAACCTACTACAGATACGCAGTATTTT
NA	TRBV5-1	TRBJ2-1	NA	CASSLDVGAEYNEQFF	TGCGCCAGCAGCTTGGACGTGGGGGCGGAATACAATGAGCAGTTCTTC
NA	TRBV20-1	TRBJ2-7	few	CSARDGAGNYEQYF	TGCAGTGCTAGAGATGGGGCAGGGAACTACGAGCAGTACTTC
TRBD2	TRBV28	TRBJ2-1	once	CASSPPGLAGDEQFF	TGTGCCAGCAGCCCTCCGGGACTAGCGGGAGATGAGCAGTTCTTC
NA	TRBV5-1	TRBJ2-5	many	CASSLGQAQETQYF	TGCGCCAGCAGCTTGGGCCAGGCCCAAGAGACCCAGTACTTC
TRBD1	TRBV5-1	TRBJ2-7	NA	CASRAGTGGYEQYF	TGCGCCAGCAGAGCCGGGACAGGGGGATACGAGCAGTACTTC
TRBD1	TRBV7-8	TRBJ2-1	few	CASSPGTGGYYEQFF	TGTGCCAGCAGCCCCGGGACAGGGGGCTATTATGAGCAGTTCTTC
NA	TRBV6-6	TRBJ2-5	NA	CASSYPGETQYF	TGTGCCAGCAGTTATCCCGGGGAGACCCAGTACTTC
TRBD2	TRBV3-1	TRBJ2-3	NA	CASRSGRDTQYF	TGTGCCAGCAGAAGCGGGAGGGATACGCAGTATTTT
NA	TRBV12-3/TRBV12-4	TRBJ1-2	few	CASSLSMAYYGYTF	TGTGCCAGCAGCCTCTCTATGGCCTACTATGGCTACACCTTC
TRBD1	TRBV4-1	TRBJ1-4	NA	CASSPLGQGAEKLFF	TGCGCCAGCAGCCCCCTAGGACAGGGGGCGGAAAAACTGTTTTTT
NA	TRBV30	TRBJ1-1	many	CAWSGFGSMNTEAFF	TGTGCCTGGAGTGGGTTTGGTTCAATGAACACTGAAGCTTTCTTT
NA	TRBV9	TRBJ2-3	few	CASTGGLYTDTQYF	TGTGCCAGCACAGGAGGACTCTACACAGATACGCAGTATTTT
NA	TRBV29-1	TRBJ2-7	few	CSVKGTSHPYEQYF	TGCAGCGTCAAGGGAACTAGTCACCCCTACGAGCAGTACTTC
NA	TRBV29-1	TRBJ2-1	many	CSVSPWGDNEQFF	TGCAGCGTTTCCCCGTGGGGGGACAATGAGCAGTTCTTC
TRBD1	TRBV10-1	TRBJ2-7	few	CASSEGDRSYEQYF	TGCGCCAGCAGTGAGGGGGACAGAAGTTACGAGCAGTACTTC
TRBD2	TRBV12-3/TRBV12-4	TRBJ2-5	NA	CASTLGEGPQTQYF	TGTGCCAGCACCCTAGGGGAGGGGCCTCAGACCCAGTACTTC
TRBD2	TRBV4-2	TRBJ2-3	NA	CASSQERLAGRGTQYF	TGTGCCAGCAGCCAAGAACGTCTAGCGGGACGGGGTACGCAGTATTTT
NA	TRBV20-1	TRBJ2-3	NA	CSASHRSTDTQYF	TGCAGTGCTAGCCACAGAAGCACAGATACGCAGTATTTT
NA	TRBV5-6	TRBJ2-3	few	CASSSVPGRITDTQYF	TGTGCCAGCAGCTCGGTCCCGGGACGTATTACAGATACGCAGTATTTT
NA	TRBV3-1	TRBJ2-7	few	CASSQHPAQLYF	TGTGCCAGCAGCCAACACCCAGCGCAGTTGTACTTC
NA	TRBV6-1	TRBJ1-2	NA	CASSPKQGPFGGYTF	TGTGCCAGCAGTCCTAAACAGGGACCCTTCGGGGGCTACACCTTC
NA	TRBV12-3/TRBV12-4	TRBJ1-1	few	CASSLEGVLEAFF	TGTGCCAGCAGTTTAGAAGGGGTTTTGGAAGCTTTCTTT
TRBD1	TRBV29-1	TRBJ2-7	NA	CSVGQGDGDEQYF	TGCAGCGTTGGCCAGGGGGACGGAGACGAGCAGTACTTC
NA	TRBV29-1	TRBJ2-1	NA	CSVDRSSSYNEQFF	TGCAGCGTTGACAGGTCGAGCTCCTACAATGAGCAGTTCTTC
NA	TRBV3-1	TRBJ2-3	NA	CASSRAGGAHTQYF	TGTGCCAGCAGCCGAGCTGGGGGCGCACATACGCAGTATTTT
NA	TRBV18	TRBJ2-3	many	CASSPPLPGLITDTQYF	TGTGCCAGCTCACCACCGCTACCGGGACTCATCACAGATACGCAGTATTTT
NA	TRBV20-1	TRBJ1-5	few	CSARDARFGDNWPQHF	TGCAGTGCTAGAGATGCCCGATTTGGGGATAACTGGCCCCAGCATTTT
NA	TRBV12-3/TRBV12-4	TRBJ2-3	many	CASSPTVYTQYF	TGTGCCAGCAGTCCGACCGTATATACGCAGTATTTT
NA	TRBV29-1	TRBJ2-7	few	CSVTKEGAVYEQYF	TGCAGCGTGACGAAGGAAGGGGCTGTCTACGAGCAGTACTTC
TRBD1	TRBV5-1	TRBJ1-3	NA	CASSPDTGGSGNTIYF	TGCGCCAGCAGCCCTGACACAGGGGGTTCTGGAAACACCATATATTTT
TRBD2	TRBV6-2/TRBV6-3	TRBJ2-1	NA	CASSYSLAGGNNEQFF	TGTGCCAGCAGTTACTCCCTAGCGGGGGGGAACAATGAGCAGTTCTTC
NA	TRBV7-2	TRBJ2-7	few	CASSLVFPYEQYF	TGTGCCAGCAGCTTAGTTTTCCCCTACGAGCAGTACTTC
TRBD1	TRBV4-3	TRBJ2-4	few	CASSLLLAGTGWKNIQYF	TGCGCCAGCAGCCTCCTATTGGCCGGGACAGGGTGGAAAAACATTCAGTACTTC
NA	TRBV10-3	TRBJ2-1	NA	CAISESGYLEQFF	TGTGCCATCAGTGAGTCAGGCTATCTAGAGCAGTTCTTC